These 4 T cell receptor beta chains share one sample of origin, sequenced in a study of T-cell reconstitution after alpha-beta-depleted transplantation in children. Unique molecular identifiers tagged the TCRbeta library. A single record per CDR3 protein comes from TCRdb applying MiXCR to the PCR reads. The sample contains approximately 110,000 distinct CDR3 sequences, 20% to 25% of which appear only once. This specimen was PBMCs, mostly from graft donor cells, taken 180 days after TCRalphabeta/CD19-depleted stem cell transplant. The receptors here all came from a male patient aged 2-15 years who had a stem cell transplant for chronic granulomatous disease, so the T cells may come from the graft donor.

The chain links TRBV20-1 to TRBJ1-6; maybe TRBD1 (6 bases). This CDR3 region has 18 residues. Trimming pared 1 base from V and 1 base from J, leaving 17 bases between. Germline CDR1 DFQATT, CDR2 SNEGSKA (reference sequence). CDR3 nucleotides: TGCAGTGCTAGAGGGGGCAGGGGTGGGAGATCCTATAATTCACCCCTCCACTTT. It yields the protein CSARGGRGGRSYNSPLHF.

This chain connects TRBV12-3 or TRBV12-4 to TRBJ2-2; unclear D gene. The CDR3 consists of 14 residues. The germline V and J ends were trimmed by 1 base and 4 bases, with 7 bases remaining between them. The CDR3 coding sequence is TGTGCCAGCAGTTTAGGTCAGCGCACCGGGGAGCTGTTTTTT. It specifies CASSLGQRTGELFF.

This clonotype was observed a handful of times. J is TRBJ1-1 and V is TRBV29-1; 9 bases agree with TRBD1. CDR1 is SQVTM, CDR2 ANQGSEA, per germline. CDR3 length: 14 amino acids. V lost 6 bases and J lost 1; bases outside the gene matches: 6. The CDR3 DNA sequence: TGCAGCGTCCTAAGGACAGGGGCGAACACTGAAGCTTTCTTT. Its protein is CSVLRTGANTEAFF.

This clonotype showed up many times. The V call is TRBV12-3 or TRBV12-4, the J call TRBJ2-5, with TRBD2 matching 7 bases. The CDR3 consists of 14 residues. With V trimmed by 3 bases and J by 2 bases, 3 bases remained unmatched. CDR3 DNA: TGTGCCAGCAGTTTTGTGGGACTACAAGAGACCCAGTACTTC. Protein sequence: CASSFVGLQETQYF.